The 21 T cell receptor beta chains in this list originate from one sample, sequenced in a study of T cell responses to AZD1222 COVID-19 vaccine. This table comes from immunoSEQ multiplex PCR, and its TCRdb copy is limited to in-frame clones, with some not included. The sample lists 18,000 or so clones; approximately 89% were seen once. This material consisted of peripheral blood, taken 28 days after the second AZD1222 dose. The origin of the receptors is an adult who received the AZD1222 COVID-19 vaccine.

The gene calls are TRBV6-1 and TRBJ2-5; no clear D. CDR1 is MNHNS and CDR2 is SASEGT in the germline V gene. Trimming cost V 1 base and J 5 bases, with 5 bases left between them. CDR3 length: 12 residues. The CDR3 is CASSEVFETQYF. CDR3 bases: TGTGCCAGCAGTGAAGTATTTGAGACCCAGTACTTC.

The rearrangement uses TRBV6-4 and TRBJ2-6; the D call may be TRBD1 or TRBD2 (5 bases each). The germline V and J ends were trimmed by 4 bases and 2 bases, with 6 bases remaining between them. This CDR3 has 14 amino acids. CDR1 is MRHNA, CDR2 SNTAGT, per germline. The CDR3 sequence: CASSGGTGANVLTF. CDR3 coding DNA: TGTGCCAGCAGTGGGGGGACTGGGGCCAACGTCCTGACTTTC.

This clone was seen only a few times. The CDR3 protein is CATSRPPGETQYF. CDR3 nucleotide sequence: TGTGCCACCAGCAGACCGCCGGGGGAGACCCAGTACTTC. The J gene is TRBJ2-5, the V gene TRBV15, with D possibly matching TRBD2 (5 bases). The CDR3 has 13 amino acids. Between the trimmed V and J ends, which lost 2 bases and 5 bases, there was a span of 9 bases. The germline V gene encodes CDR1 LNHNV and CDR2 YYDKDF (reference sequence).

The chain is built from TRBV6-2 or TRBV6-3 and TRBJ2-1, with 9 nucleotides matching TRBD1. The CDR3 consists of 19 residues. Germline-derived CDR1 and CDR2 are MNHEY and SVGEGT. V shed 2 bases, J shed 4 bases, and the junction held 15 bases outside the gene matches. The CDR3 DNA is TGTGCCAGCAGTTACAGACAGGGGGGTGGTGCAAGACAATACAATGAGCAGTTCTTC. It encodes CASSYRQGGGARQYNEQFF.

This clone has a handful of counts. The chain employs TRBV6-5 and TRBJ1-3; no clear D gene. The CDR3 extends over 12 amino acids. V was cut by 4 bases and J by 5 bases, with 6 bases left in between. Germline V gene lookup returns CDR1 MNHEY and CDR2 SVGAGI. The CDR3 here is CASSSERNTIYF. The CDR3 DNA sequence: TGTGCCAGCAGTTCCGAGAGAAACACCATATATTTT.

The chain has TRBV3-1 (or the pseudogene TRBV3-2) and TRBJ2-1; TRBD2 matches at 7 bases. The V gene's germline CDR1 is LGHDT and CDR2 YNNKEL (reference sequence). The CDR3 is 13 amino acids. J gave up 5 bases and V 4 bases, and 2 bases lay outside the gene matches. The CDR3 DNA reads TGTGCCAGCAGCCGGGACTACAACAATGAGCAGTTCTTC. As protein: CASSRDYNNEQFF.

This chain connects TRBV11-3 to TRBJ2-3; 10 bases align to TRBD1. The V gene's germline CDR1 is SGHNT and CDR2 YENEEA. The trim removed 5 bases at V and 10 bases at J, leaving 12 bases unmatched. This CDR3 comprises 15 residues. The CDR3 region is CASSTGTGEYGAQYF. Written as DNA, the CDR3 is TGTGCCAGCAGCACCGGGACAGGGGAGTACGGTGCGCAGTATTTT.

The chain employs TRBV5-1 and TRBJ1-1; 9 bases map to TRBD1. This CDR3 is 14 amino acids long. V lost 5 bases, J lost 6 bases, and 8 bases stayed unmatched. Per germline, CDR1 SGHRS and CDR2 YFSETQ. CDR3 DNA: TGCGCCAGCAGATTTGGGACAGGGAAAGCTGAAGCTTTCTTT. This sequence encodes CASRFGTGKAEAFF.

The chain has TRBV27 and TRBJ2-3; D remains ambiguous. CDR3 length: 12 residues. Trimming took off 6 bases at V and 2 bases at J, with 6 bases between the two ends. Germline V lookup: CDR1 MNHEY, CDR2 SMNVEV (reference sequence). CDR3 sequence (DNA): TGTGCCAGCAGCCGGCTCACAGATACGCAGTATTTT. Encoded protein: CASSRLTDTQYF.

J is TRBJ1-2 and V is TRBV5-1; TRBD1 matches 7 bases. The ends lost 0 bases at V and 3 bases at J; junction bases unmatched: 11. CDR1 SGHRS and CDR2 YFSETQ come from the germline V gene. The CDR3 has 17 amino acids. The CDR3 sequence is CASSLAGTAAGDYGYTF. The CDR3 DNA is TGCGCCAGCAGCTTGGCCGGGACAGCGGCGGGGGACTATGGCTACACCTTC.

The J gene is TRBJ1-2, the V gene TRBV5-8; no clear D. The CDR3 is 12 amino acids. Trimming removed 0 bases at V and 5 bases at J, with 5 bases between. CDR1 is SGHTS, CDR2 YDEGEE, per germline. CDR3 coding DNA: TGTGCCAGCAGCTTGGATCGATATGGCTACACCTTC. It is translated as CASSLDRYGYTF.

CDR3 nucleotides: TGTGCCAGCAGCCGACGAAGGGGAGACACTGAAGCTTTCTTT. Translating it yields CASSRRRGDTEAFF. V is TRBV6-2 or TRBV6-3 and J is TRBJ1-1; D possibly corresponds to TRBD1 (5 bases). Trimming removed 6 bases from V and 3 bases from J, with 14 bases in between. Per the germline V gene, CDR1 is MNHEY and CDR2 is SVGEGT. The CDR3 extends over 14 amino acids.

V is TRBV10-3 and J is TRBJ1-2; perhaps TRBD1 as D (6 bases). CDR3 length: 15 amino acids. Trimming removed 5 bases from V and 1 base from J, with 14 bases in between. Germline V gene data show CDR1 as ENHRY and CDR2 as SYGVKD. The CDR3 DNA reads TGTGCCATCAGTAAAGACAGGTCGGGTAACTATGGCTACACCTTC. This translates into CAISKDRSGNYGYTF.

The chain employs TRBV28 and TRBJ2-5, with 13 bases identical to TRBD2. Germline V gene lookup returns CDR1 MDHEN and CDR2 SYDVKM. Trimming cost V 3 bases and J 5 bases; bases outside gene matches: 3. This CDR3 is 15 amino acids long. This CDR3 is CASSFTSGGAETQYF. The CDR3 DNA follows: TGTGCCAGCAGTTTTACTAGCGGGGGGGCGGAGACCCAGTACTTC.

This clone was observed a few times. The rearrangement uses TRBV5-1 and TRBJ2-5; 7 positions agree with TRBD2. Germline V gene sequence: CDR1 SGHRS, CDR2 YFSETQ. The CDR3 spans 15 residues. The junction had 11 bases not matched to a gene; V was cut back by 4 bases and J by 5 bases. The CDR3 region has the DNA TGCGCCAGCAGCCCGGGTCTAGCGGTGGGGGAGACCCAGTACTTC. Protein: CASSPGLAVGETQYF.

The chain combines TRBV9 with TRBJ2-3; TRBD2 matches at 11 bases. Trimming at V came to 3 bases and at J to 2 bases, leaving 5 bases not matched to a gene. CDR3 length: 16 residues. From germline, CDR1 is SGDLS and CDR2 YYNGEE. CDR3 coding DNA: TGTGCCAGCAGCGGAACTAGCGGGGGACCCACAGATACGCAGTATTTT. It specifies CASSGTSGGPTDTQYF.

In regard to this clone: Because the CDR3's place on the DNA is in doubt, the DNA is left out and the CDR3 is given as listed by TCRdb. V is TRBV6-5 and J is TRBJ1-1. Germline V gives CDR1 MNHEY, CDR2 SVGAGI. Termini included, the CDR3 measures 12 amino acids. The CDR3 protein is CASILGNTEAFF.

The chain has TRBV27 and TRBJ2-2, with 7 bases lining up with TRBD1. Unmatched junction bases numbered 9, after V lost 5 bases and J lost 6 bases. Germline V CDR1 and CDR2: MNHEY, SMNVEV (reference sequence). The CDR3 has 15 residues. Here the CDR3 reads CASSPTGAAAGELFF. As DNA, the CDR3 is TGTGCCAGCAGTCCCACAGGGGCGGCGGCCGGGGAGCTGTTTTTT.

The chain carries TRBV19 and TRBJ2-7; 8 bases fit TRBD1. The V gene's germline CDR1 is LNHDA and CDR2 SQIVND (reference sequence). V dropped 4 bases and J dropped 1; count of bases not matched to a gene: 3. The CDR3 has 14 residues. As DNA, the CDR3 is TGTGCCAGTAGTAAGGGACAGGCTTCCTACGAGCAGTACTTC. Protein sequence: CASSKGQASYEQYF.

This chain connects TRBV7-2 to TRBJ1-1; unclear D gene. This CDR3 has 15 residues. Trimming shortened V by 4 bases and J by 4 bases, and 16 bases separated the two germline ends. Germline values: CDR1 SGHTA, CDR2 FQGNSA. This CDR3 is CASSSFVSSTTEAFF. CDR3 coding DNA: TGTGCCAGCAGCTCCTTTGTCTCATCCACCACTGAAGCTTTCTTT.

The gene calls are TRBV7-9 and TRBJ1-2; no definite D call. The CDR3 totals 12 residues. Germline V gene sequence: CDR1 SEHNR, CDR2 FQNEAQ (reference sequence). Trimming left V 6 bases short and J 1 base short, with 6 bases between. In DNA, the CDR3 is TGTGCCAGCAGTCCTAATAACTATGGCTACACCTTC. This gives the protein CASSPNNYGYTF.